These 30 T cell receptor beta chains were all obtained from the same sample, sequenced in a study of post-analysis software for immune sequencing data. Study-wide results and caveats: Controls showed lower frequencies than patients for 5 or 6 TRBV segments, and TRBV5-6, TRBV5-1 and TRBV20-1 were among these.

Their antigen targets remain unknown. TCR beta libraries were prepared from cDNA with unique molecular identifiers. TCRdb analysed the PCR reads with MiXCR anew, one entry per CDR3 protein. Of hundreds of thousands of distinct CDR3 sequences in the sample, approximately 59% were seen once. Material: blood. The origin of the receptors is a girl aged 2-15 years with multiple sclerosis.

The V call is TRBV4-1, the J call TRBJ1-2, with 7 bases aligning to TRBD1. This CDR3 has 18 amino acids. Germline CDR1 is MGHRA and CDR2 is YSYEKL. With 2 bases clipped from V and 2 bases from J, the junction kept 14 bases outside the gene matches. In nucleotides, the CDR3 is TGCGCCAGCAGCCAACTAGGGGCTGCCGGGACAGAAAACTATGGCTACACCTTC. Translated, it gives CASSQLGAAGTENYGYTF.

This clonotype has a handful of counts. The chain links TRBV12-3 or TRBV12-4 to TRBJ1-2, with 10 positions matching TRBD1. The V and J ends lost 5 bases and 6 bases, in that order; junction bases with no gene match: 3. This CDR3 region has 13 residues. The CDR3 sequence: CASSIGTGDGYTF. CDR3 coding DNA: TGTGCCAGCAGTATAGGGACAGGGGATGGCTACACCTTC.

The sample holds many counts of this clonotype. V is TRBV28 and J is TRBJ2-7, with a tentative D call TRBD1 (5 bases). The length of the CDR3 is 16 residues. CDR1 and CDR2 (germline): MDHEN, SYDVKM. Deletions cut 3 bases from V and 0 bases from J, with 15 bases between. The CDR3 reads CASSLVTVLFSYEQYF. DNA for the CDR3: TGTGCCAGCAGTTTGGTGACAGTCTTATTCTCCTACGAGCAGTACTTC.

The gene calls are TRBV10-3 and TRBJ2-1; 9 bases map to TRBD2. The CDR3 is made up of 13 amino acids. From germline, CDR1 is ENHRY and CDR2 SYGVKD. J lost 4 bases, V lost 8 bases, and 3 bases had no gene match. This CDR3 reads CAIRLADYNEQFF. For the CDR3, the DNA is TGTGCCATCCGACTAGCGGATTACAATGAGCAGTTCTTC.

The V gene is TRBV12-3 or TRBV12-4, the J gene TRBJ2-5; 12 positions match TRBD2. TRBJ2-7 explains the end of the DNA better; the J call may be wrong. The length of the CDR3 is 16 residues. CDR3 nucleotides: TGTGCCAGCAGTTTCGGGCTAGCGGGAGGGATGGGCGAGCAGTACTTC. It codes for CASSFGLAGGMGEQYF.

The chain links TRBV7-2 to TRBJ1-2, with 7 bases lining up with TRBD1. The CDR3 extends over 15 amino acids. From germline, CDR1 is SGHTA and CDR2 FQGNSA. V lost 5 bases, J lost 3 bases, and 9 bases stayed unmatched. CDR3 bases: TGTGCCAGCAGCCAAGGACAGGAACCCTACTATGGCTACACCTTC. Protein: CASSQGQEPYYGYTF.

J is TRBJ2-3 and V is TRBV6-4; D is unresolved. The CDR3 has 13 amino acids. The V and J ends lost 6 bases and 2 bases respectively, with 9 bases between them. The V gene's germline CDR1 is MRHNA and CDR2 SNTAGT. Here the CDR3 DNA reads TGTGCCAGCAGGGTTTCCATCACAGATACGCAGTATTTT. Residues: CASRVSITDTQYF.

This clonotype was counted once. V is TRBV29-1 and J is TRBJ1-4; TRBD1 matches at 8 bases. The CDR3 consists of 17 residues. J gave up 7 bases and V 3 bases, and 16 bases lay outside the gene matches. Per germline, CDR1 SQVTM and CDR2 ANQGSEA. This chain's CDR3 is CSVEYQGAVFYFEKLFF. The CDR3 DNA is TGCAGCGTTGAGTACCAGGGGGCGGTTTTCTACTTTGAAAAACTGTTTTTT.

V and J are TRBV5-6 and TRBJ2-3; TRBD2 aligns across 7 bases. CDR3 size: 14 residues. The trim removed 5 bases at V and 8 bases at J, leaving 11 bases unmatched. The germline gives CDR1 SGHDT, CDR2 YYEEEE. The CDR3 DNA is TGTGCCAGCAGAGAGTCTCCCCGGGAGGTTACGCAGTATTTT. Translated, it gives CASRESPREVTQYF.

The chain recombines TRBV7-9 with TRBJ2-7; TRBD2 aligns across 10 bases. Germline values: CDR1 SEHNR, CDR2 FQNEAQ (reference sequence). There are 16 residues in the CDR3. The V and J ends lost 1 base and 4 bases, in that order; junction bases with no gene match: 7. The CDR3 sequence is CASSLGRLAGVYEQYF. The CDR3 nucleotides are TGTGCCAGCAGCTTAGGCCGTCTAGCGGGAGTTTACGAGCAGTACTTC.

As DNA, the CDR3 is TGTGCCAGCAGTTACTCGGCCAGGGGGTTGGCCAAAAACATTCAGTACTTC. Amino acid sequence: CASSYSARGLAKNIQYF. V and J are TRBV6-5 and TRBJ2-4, with 7 nucleotides matching TRBD1. CDR3 size: 17 residues. Per the germline V gene, CDR1 is MNHEY and CDR2 is SVGAGI. The junction had 6 bases not matched to a gene; V was cut back by 0 bases and J by 1 base.

This clonotype was recorded a few times. This sequence joins TRBV13 and TRBJ2-1, with a tentative D call TRBD2 (6 bases). Germline assignment: CDR1 PRHDT and CDR2 FYEKMQ (reference sequence). The CDR3 is 12 residues long. V lost 1 base to trimming and J lost 13 bases, with 11 bases between them. CDR3 coding DNA: TGTGCCAGCAGCTTAGCCCCGACTAGTCAGTTCTTC. Protein: CASSLAPTSQFF.

The V call is TRBV9, the J call TRBJ2-1; 11 bases map to TRBD1. V dropped 5 bases and J dropped 6; count of bases not matched to a gene: 4. CDR3 size: 14 residues. CDR1 and CDR2 from the germline V gene are SGDLS and YYNGEE. The CDR3 nucleotides read TGTGCCAGCAGTGCCGGGACAGGGGGCAATGAGCAGTTCTTC. As protein: CASSAGTGGNEQFF.

This clonotype has more than one count but fewer than ten. This chain uses TRBV20-1 with TRBJ1-2; D unresolved. This CDR3 comprises 14 residues. V lost 3 bases and J 4 bases, leaving 15 bases between the germline ends. Looked up from germline, CDR1 is DFQATT and CDR2 is SNEGSKA (reference sequence). In DNA, the CDR3 is TGCAGTGCTAGTCCCCCTCGGCTCGTCTATGGCTACACCTTC. This sequence encodes CSASPPRLVYGYTF.

Remarks on this clonotype: Mismatch with germline at one junction end may stem from a read error. The chain uses TRBV12-3 or TRBV12-4 and TRBJ2-3, with D perhaps TRBD2 (5 bases). CDR3 length: 12 residues. CDR3 loop: CASSLAGYTQYF. The CDR3 DNA follows: TGTGCCAGCAGTCTAGCTGGGTATACGCAGTATTTT.

The V and J genes are TRBV7-9 and TRBJ2-6, with D hard to call. Germline V CDR1 and CDR2: SEHNR, FQNEAQ (reference sequence). The CDR3 totals 14 residues. The V end was cut by 7 bases, the J end by 0 bases, with 7 bases between. CDR3: CASKADSGANVLTF. CDR3 bases: TGTGCCAGCAAGGCTGACTCTGGGGCCAACGTCCTGACTTTC.

This clonotype was seen a handful of times. The rearrangement links TRBV7-2 to TRBJ2-5; 8 nucleotides line up with TRBD2. Losses at the gene ends were 7 bases for V and 4 bases for J; bases not matched to a gene: 11. This CDR3 is built from 15 residues. Per germline, CDR1 SGHTA and CDR2 FQGNSA. The CDR3 loop is CASTHERGMGETQYF. The CDR3 DNA follows: TGTGCCAGCACCCACGAGCGGGGGATGGGAGAGACCCAGTACTTC.

This clonotype was counted only a few times. V and J are TRBV12-3 or TRBV12-4 and TRBJ2-7; the D is unclear. V was shortened by 5 bases and J by 3 bases, with 8 bases between the two germline ends. This CDR3 has 12 residues. The DNA of the CDR3 is TGTGCCAGCAGTGCGGTCGACTACGAGCAGTACTTC. Translated, it gives CASSAVDYEQYF.

This clonotype was counted only a few times. The chain carries TRBV12-3 or TRBV12-4 and TRBJ2-5, with 11 bases fitting TRBD2. The length of the CDR3 is 15 residues. V was pared by 5 bases and J by 1 base, with 3 bases of the junction left unmatched. As DNA, the CDR3 is TGTGCCAGCAGTATCCTAGCGGGGGGCCAAGAGACCCAGTACTTC. Translated, it gives CASSILAGGQETQYF.

The rearrangement joins TRBV29-1 to TRBJ2-7; 10 bases align to TRBD2. The CDR3 runs 18 residues. V dropped 1 base and J dropped 7; count of bases not matched to a gene: 19. Looked up from germline, CDR1 is SQVTM and CDR2 is ANQGSEA. The CDR3 nucleotides read TGCAGCGTTGAAGGGGCTGGAGCGGGAGGGCTAGGTCTTCGGGAGCAGTACTTC. Amino acids: CSVEGAGAGGLGLREQYF.

The V gene is TRBV5-1, the J gene TRBJ2-3, with D hard to call. Deletions cut 4 bases from V and 2 bases from J, with 17 bases between. Germline V lookup: CDR1 SGHRS, CDR2 YFSETQ. The CDR3 sequence is 16 residues long. The CDR3 DNA sequence: TGCGCCAGCAGCGCCTGGGGTGGACGAAACACAGATACGCAGTATTTT. Protein: CASSAWGGRNTDTQYF.

This chain links TRBV20-1 with TRBJ2-1, with D tentatively TRBD1 (6 bases). The CDR3 loop spans 13 amino acids. Germline assignment: CDR1 DFQATT and CDR2 SNEGSKA (reference sequence). With 2 bases removed from V and 3 bases from J, the gap between germline ends came to 8 bases. In DNA form, the CDR3 reads TGCAGTGCTAGACGGGACATCTACAATGAGCAGTTCTTC. The encoded protein is CSARRDIYNEQFF.

This chain links TRBV20-1 with TRBJ2-1; 8 nucleotides line up with TRBD2. The V gene end was trimmed by 5 bases and the J gene end by 7 bases; junction bases not matched to a gene: 10. From germline, CDR1 is DFQATT and CDR2 SNEGSKA (reference sequence). The CDR3 is 14 amino acids. CDR3 protein: CSAVGLDDANEQFF. DNA for the CDR3: TGCAGTGCTGTGGGACTAGATGACGCGAATGAGCAGTTCTTC.

The chain joins TRBV9 to TRBJ2-5; 7 positions agree with TRBD2. Per germline, CDR1 SGDLS and CDR2 YYNGEE. CDR3 size: 15 residues. The J segment lost 5 bases and the V segment lost 0 bases, leaving 7 bases of the junction unmatched. The CDR3 nucleotides read TGTGCCAGCAGCGTAGGGGGAGGGTATCAGGAGACCCAGTACTTC. It codes for CASSVGGGYQETQYF.

The V and J genes are TRBV15 and TRBJ2-5; D gene unclear. The CDR3 spans 12 residues. Germline V lookup: CDR1 LNHNV, CDR2 YYDKDF (reference sequence). V was pared by 2 bases and J by 4 bases, with 5 bases between. CDR3 in amino acids: CATSRPTETQYF. As DNA, the CDR3 is TGTGCCACCAGCAGACCCACAGAGACCCAGTACTTC.

The rearrangement joins TRBV20-1 to TRBJ2-3; TRBD2 might be the D (5 bases). The CDR3 sequence is 16 residues long. The V gene lost 6 bases and the J gene lost 2 bases, with 21 bases spanning the gap. The V gene's germline CDR1 is DFQATT and CDR2 SNEGSKA (reference sequence). DNA of the CDR3: TGCAGTGCCCAAATACCTAGTCGGGGAGACACAGATACGCAGTATTTT. Its protein is CSAQIPSRGDTDTQYF.

The table lists this clonotype with a few counts. V and J are TRBV12-3 or TRBV12-4 and TRBJ2-5; either TRBD1 or TRBD2 may supply D (6 bases each). The CDR3 has 12 residues. Trimming took 8 bases from V and 7 from J, leaving 14 bases between them. The CDR3, as DNA: TGTGCCAGCGGAGGGCCGGGGGCGACCCAGTACTTC. It translates to CASGGPGATQYF.

V gene TRBV5-1 combines with J gene TRBJ1-4; D remains ambiguous. Trimming removed 4 bases from V and 8 bases from J, with 15 bases in between. Germline V CDR1 and CDR2: SGHRS, YFSETQ. This CDR3 has 14 amino acids. CDR3 nucleotide sequence: TGCGCCAGCAGCGGAGAAGAACCCGGGGAAAAACTGTTTTTT. Amino acid sequence: CASSGEEPGEKLFF.

The V call is TRBV19, the J call TRBJ2-3; D remains ambiguous. Germline V lookup: CDR1 LNHDA, CDR2 SQIVND (reference sequence). The CDR3 contains 14 residues. Trimming removed 2 bases at V and 0 bases at J, with 6 bases between. The CDR3 bases are TGTGCCAGTAGTATACTTGGCAGCACAGATACGCAGTATTTT. Translating it yields CASSILGSTDTQYF. Filled out from reference TRBV19 and TRBJ2-3, the complete variable domain reads DGGITQSPKYLFRKEGQNVTLSCEQNLNHDAMYWYRQDPGQGLRLIYYSQIVNDFQKGDIAEGYSVSREKKESFPLTVTSAQKNPTAFYLCASSILGSTDTQYFGPGTRLTVL.

This clonotype was seen a handful of times. This chain connects TRBV7-2 to TRBJ2-5; 7 positions match TRBD2. J was trimmed by 5 bases and V by 1 base; bases with no gene match: 10. CDR3 size: 16 residues. CDR1 SGHTA and CDR2 FQGNSA come from the germline V gene. The CDR3 sequence: CASSLVAGEIYETQYF. DNA of the CDR3: TGTGCCAGCAGCTTAGTGGCGGGGGAGATTTATGAGACCCAGTACTTC.